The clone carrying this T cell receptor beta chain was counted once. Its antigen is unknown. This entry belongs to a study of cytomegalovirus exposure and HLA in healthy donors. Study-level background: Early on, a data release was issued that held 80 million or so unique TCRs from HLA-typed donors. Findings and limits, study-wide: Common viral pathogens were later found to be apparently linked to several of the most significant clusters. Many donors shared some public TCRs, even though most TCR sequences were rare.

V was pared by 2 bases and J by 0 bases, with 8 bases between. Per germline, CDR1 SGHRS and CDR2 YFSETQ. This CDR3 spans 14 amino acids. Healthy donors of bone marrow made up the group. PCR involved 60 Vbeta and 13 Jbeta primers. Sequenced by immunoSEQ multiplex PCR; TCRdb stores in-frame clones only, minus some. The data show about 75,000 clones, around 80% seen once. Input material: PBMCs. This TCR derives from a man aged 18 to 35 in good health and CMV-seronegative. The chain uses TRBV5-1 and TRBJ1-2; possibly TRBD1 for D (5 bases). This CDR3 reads CASSFTTANYGYTF. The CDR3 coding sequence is TGCGCCAGCAGCTTTACGACAGCTAACTATGGCTACACCTTC.